A selection of T cell receptor beta chains follows, all from one sample in a study of CD8 T cells in Susac syndrome. MiXCR was run by TCRdb on the immunoSEQ multiplex PCR reads, yielding one entry per CDR3 protein. The table has approximately 220,000 distinct CDR3 sequences, approximately 95% seen once. Input material: CD4+ T cells from PBMCs. These receptors originate from a human donor with multiple sclerosis. The CDR3 runs from the conserved cysteine through the conserved F or W. A D gene is named only where the DNA matches it firmly. Where a row states a size, it is once, few, many or the class of an expanded clone; other rows omit it.

d_gene	v_gene	len	abundance	j_gene	CDR3aa	CDR3nt
.	TRBV1	16	.	TRBJ2-5	CTSSPLPRGEEETQYF	TGCACCAGCAGCCCCCTCCCGAGGGGCGAGGAAGAGACCCAGTACTTC
.	TRBV24-1	14	.	TRBJ1-2	CATSDNRASNGYTF	TGTGCCACCAGTGATAACAGGGCATCCAATGGCTACACCTTC
TRBD1	TRBV7-9	14	once	TRBJ1-6	CASSAQGRESPLHF	TGTGCCAGCAGCGCACAGGGGCGAGAGTCACCCCTCCACTTT
TRBD1	TRBV29-1	14	.	TRBJ1-6	CSAWTGRRGSPLHF	TGCAGCGCCTGGACAGGGAGAAGAGGCTCACCCCTCCACTTT
.	TRBV5-1	17	once	TRBJ2-1	CASSLSEGSSLGGGQFF	TGCGCCAGCAGCTTGAGTGAGGGCTCGTCCCTCGGAGGCGGGCAGTTCTTC
.	TRBV7-8	18	.	TRBJ2-3	CASSPLTGLSPVDDTQYF	TGTGCCAGCAGCCCGCTGACGGGCCTAAGCCCTGTGGACGACACGCAGTATTTT
.	TRBV30	13	.	TRBJ1-2	CAWEQGFDYGYTF	TGTGCCTGGGAACAGGGATTCGACTATGGCTACACCTTC
.	TRBV4-1	14	.	TRBJ2-1	CASSQGLLNNEQFF	TGCGCCAGCAGCCAGGGACTGCTTAACAATGAGCAGTTCTTC
.	TRBV3-1	14	.	TRBJ2-7	CASSLASSSYEQYF	TGTGCCAGCAGCCTTGCATCTAGCTCCTACGAGCAGTACTTC
TRBD2	TRBV19	13	.	TRBJ2-5	CASCGGHQETQYF	TGTGCCAGTTGCGGGGGGCACCAAGAGACCCAGTACTTC
.	TRBV30	11	.	TRBJ2-1	CAWSEWDEQFF	TGTGCCTGGAGTGAATGGGATGAGCAGTTCTTC
.	TRBV9	12	.	TRBJ2-3	CASSPDVDTQYF	TGTGCCAGCAGCCCTGATGTCGATACGCAGTATTTT
.	TRBV7-9	14	.	TRBJ2-5	CASSSPGRGETQYF	TGTGCCAGCAGCTCCCCGGGTAGGGGAGAGACCCAGTACTTC
TRBD2	TRBV3-1	14	.	TRBJ2-1	CASTGLAGLNEQFF	TGTGCCAGCACCGGACTAGCGGGGCTCAATGAGCAGTTCTTC
.	TRBV3-1	14	.	TRBJ2-2	CASSQNVYTGELFF	TGTGCCAGCAGCCAAAACGTATACACCGGGGAGCTGTTTTTT
TRBD1	TRBV29-1	16	.	TRBJ2-3	CSVEVFGHRQGDTQYF	TGCAGCGTTGAAGTTTTCGGACACAGACAGGGAGATACGCAGTATTTT
TRBD1	TRBV7-2	15	once	TRBJ2-3	CASSLQQGSTDTQYF	TGTGCCAGCAGCTTACAACAGGGGAGCACAGATACGCAGTATTTT
.	TRBV20-1	11	.	TRBJ1-1	CSAKDHRAAFF	TGCAGTGCCAAGGACCATCGGGCAGCTTTCTTT
TRBD2	TRBV3-1	18	.	TRBJ2-5	CASSRGGYTGNPQETQYF	TGTGCCAGCAGCCGCGGGGGTTATACGGGCAATCCTCAAGAGACCCAGTACTTC
TRBD2	TRBV30	15	.	TRBJ2-5	CAWSLSRGVGETQYF	TGTGCCTGGAGCTTATCGCGGGGGGTGGGAGAGACCCAGTACTTC
.	TRBV9	13	.	TRBJ1-1	CASSALGQFEAFF	TGTGCCAGCAGCGCATTAGGACAGTTTGAAGCTTTCTTT
.	TRBV30	13	.	TRBJ1-4	CAWTGGRNEKLFF	TGTGCCTGGACGGGGGGAAGAAATGAAAAACTGTTTTTT
TRBD1	TRBV2	15	.	TRBJ2-5	CASNPGTGGLETQYF	TGTGCCAGCAACCCAGGGACAGGGGGCTTGGAGACCCAGTACTTC
.	TRBV11-2	16	.	TRBJ2-1	CASSLLRGAAYNEQFF	TGTGCCAGCAGCTTACTCAGGGGGGCAGCCTACAATGAGCAGTTCTTC
.	TRBV27	14	.	TRBJ1-4	CASSLAGAGEKLFF	TGTGCCAGCAGTTTAGCAGGGGCTGGTGAAAAACTGTTTTTT
.	TRBV27	14	once	TRBJ1-1	CASSLGREGTEAFF	TGTGCCAGCAGTTTGGGCAGGGAGGGCACTGAAGCTTTCTTT
.	TRBV6-5	11	.	TRBJ2-5	CASSNQETQYF	TGTGCCAGCAGTAACCAAGAGACCCAGTACTTC
.	TRBV29-1	14	.	TRBJ2-5	CSVERRLAKETQYF	TGCAGCGTTGAAAGGCGGCTAGCGAAAGAGACCCAGTACTTC
.	TRBV7-9	14	.	TRBJ2-5	CASNRGEVAETQYF	TGTGCCAGCAACCGAGGGGAGGTAGCAGAGACCCAGTACTTC
.	TRBV3-1	15	.	TRBJ2-5	CASSQWRDLGETQYF	TGTGCCAGCAGCCAATGGAGGGACCTCGGGGAGACCCAGTACTTC
TRBD2	TRBV4-2	15	.	TRBJ2-7	CASSQTSGISYEQYF	TGTGCCAGCAGCCAAACTAGCGGAATTTCCTACGAGCAGTACTTC
TRBD1	TRBV3-1	13	.	TRBJ2-7	CASSQVVGQAMYF	TGTGCCAGCAGCCAAGTCGTCGGACAGGCTATGTACTTC
.	TRBV18	16	.	TRBJ1-5	CASSPSREGANQPQHF	TGTGCCAGCTCGCCCTCCCGTGAAGGGGCAAATCAGCCCCAGCATTTT
.	TRBV3-1	12	.	TRBJ2-4	CASSQDPGHRYF	TGTGCCAGCAGCCAAGATCCGGGACATAGGTACTTC
.	TRBV7-9	13	few	TRBJ2-5	CASSLLGRETQYF	TGTGCCAGCAGCTTGCTGGGGCGGGAGACCCAGTACTTC
.	TRBV12-3/TRBV12-4	14	once	TRBJ1-5	CASTKGAVIRPQHF	TGTGCCAGCACCAAAGGGGCAGTGATTCGGCCCCAGCATTTT
.	TRBV29-1	14	.	TRBJ1-5	CSARSGNSNQPQHF	TGCAGCGCCCGATCTGGGAATAGCAATCAGCCCCAGCATTTT
TRBD2	TRBV20-1	13	.	TRBJ2-5	CSAVRGYQETQYF	TGCAGTGCGGTGCGGGGGTACCAAGAGACCCAGTACTTC
TRBD1	TRBV29-1	13	.	TRBJ1-2	CSVAGGPNYGYTF	TGCAGCGTGGCAGGGGGCCCTAACTATGGCTACACCTTC
TRBD1	TRBV5-1	17	.	TRBJ1-6	CASSLATTGGYNSPLHF	TGCGCCAGCAGCTTGGCTACCACAGGGGGCTACAATTCACCCCTCCACTTT
TRBD1	TRBV6-4	14	once	TRBJ2-1	CASSDGTGADEQFF	TGTGCCAGCAGTGACGGGACAGGGGCCGATGAGCAGTTCTTC
TRBD2	TRBV7-3	15	once	TRBJ2-2	CASSPSGGATGELFF	TGTGCCAGCAGCCCCAGCGGGGGGGCCACCGGGGAGCTGTTTTTT
TRBD1	TRBV30	14	.	TRBJ1-1	CASQRTGYFTEAFF	TGTGCCTCCCAACGGACAGGATACTTTACTGAAGCTTTCTTT
.	TRBV20-1	11	.	TRBJ2-3	CSARQTDTQYF	TGCAGTGCTAGACAGACAGATACGCAGTATTTT
.	TRBV7-9	15	.	TRBJ2-3	CASSPLGGRWDTQYF	TGTGCCAGCAGCCCCCTCGGGGGGCGGTGGGATACGCAGTATTTT
.	TRBV30	13	.	TRBJ1-5	CAWGDGSNQPQHF	TGTGCCTGGGGGGACGGGAGCAATCAGCCCCAGCATTTT
.	TRBV7-9	15	.	TRBJ2-6	CASSLSWSGANVLTF	TGTGCCAGCAGCTTATCGTGGTCTGGGGCCAACGTCCTGACTTTC
.	TRBV7-2	18	.	TRBJ2-1	CASSLLGTADSSFNEQFF	TGTGCCAGCAGCTTATTGGGGACCGCGGACTCCTCTTTCAATGAGCAGTTCTTC
.	TRBV9	16	.	TRBJ2-3	CASSAQSSGSTDTQYF	TGTGCCAGCAGCGCCCAAAGTAGCGGTAGCACAGATACGCAGTATTTT
.	TRBV3-1	15	once	TRBJ2-7	CASSQGSVEAYEQYF	TGTGCCAGCAGCCAAGGGTCAGTAGAAGCCTACGAGCAGTACTTC
TRBD2	TRBV29-1	14	.	TRBJ2-5	CSVEGGLAQETQYF	TGCAGCGTTGAAGGGGGACTAGCACAAGAGACCCAGTACTTC
.	TRBV20-1	12	.	TRBJ2-5	CSASGDTETQYF	TGCAGTGCTAGTGGGGACACAGAGACCCAGTACTTC